The 3 T cell receptor beta chains below all came from one sample that was sequenced in a study of blood T cell repertoires in COVID-19. The assay was immunoSEQ multiplex PCR, and TCRdb's table has in-frame clones only and misses some. The repertoire holds about 160,000 clones, with about 82% as singletons. The material sequenced was peripheral blood. The receptors stem from a man in his fifties with active or convalescent COVID-19.

The rearrangement uses TRBV5-1 and TRBJ1-2; D is undetermined. The V end lost 3 bases, the J end lost 4 bases, and 13 bases lay between the germline ends. The germline V gene encodes CDR1 SGHRS and CDR2 YFSETQ. The CDR3 is made up of 14 amino acids. In nucleotides, the CDR3 is TGCGCCAGCAGCTCGGAAGACATCGGCTATGGCTACACCTTC. It yields the protein CASSSEDIGYGYTF.

The chain couples TRBV4-3 to TRBJ2-3; tentative D call: TRBD1 (5 bases). With 0 bases removed from V and 2 bases from J, the gap between germline ends came to 12 bases. CDR3 size: 16 residues. Germline V gene lookup returns CDR1 LGHNA and CDR2 YSLEER. The CDR3 DNA sequence: TGCGCCAGCAGCCAAGATCTGGGGCTGACCACAGATACGCAGTATTTT. Translating it yields CASSQDLGLTTDTQYF.

The chain is built from TRBV5-6 and TRBJ1-5; the D gene is possibly TRBD1 (6 bases). The length of the CDR3 is 15 residues. Between the trimmed V and J ends, which lost 3 bases and 6 bases, there was a span of 16 bases. The germline V gene has CDR1 SGHDT and CDR2 YYEEEE. This chain's CDR3 is CASSSRYRVGQPQHF. CDR3 nucleotide sequence: TGTGCCAGCAGCTCTCGATACAGGGTCGGTCAGCCCCAGCATTTT.